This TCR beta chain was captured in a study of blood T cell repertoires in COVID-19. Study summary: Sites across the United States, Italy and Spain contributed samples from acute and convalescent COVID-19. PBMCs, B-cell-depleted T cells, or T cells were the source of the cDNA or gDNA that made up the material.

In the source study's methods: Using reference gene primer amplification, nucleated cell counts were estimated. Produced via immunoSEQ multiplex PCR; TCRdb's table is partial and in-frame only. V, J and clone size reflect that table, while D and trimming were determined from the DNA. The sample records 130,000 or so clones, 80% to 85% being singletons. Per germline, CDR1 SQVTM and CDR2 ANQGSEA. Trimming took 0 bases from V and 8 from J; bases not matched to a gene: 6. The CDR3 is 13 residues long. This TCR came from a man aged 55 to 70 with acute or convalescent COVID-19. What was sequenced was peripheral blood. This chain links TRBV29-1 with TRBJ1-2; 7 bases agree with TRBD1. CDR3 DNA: TGCAGCGTTGAAGATCAGGGGGGTCTGGGCTACACCTTC. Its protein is CSVEDQGGLGYTF. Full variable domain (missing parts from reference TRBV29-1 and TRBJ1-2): SAVISQKPSRDICQRGTSLTIQCQVDSQVTMMFWYRQQPGQSLTLIATANQGSEATYESGFVIDKFPISRPNLTFSTLTVSNMSPEDSSIYLCSVEDQGGLGYTFGSGTRLTVV.